This T cell receptor beta chain came from a study of T cell responses to AZD1222 COVID-19 vaccine (dated by TCRdb to the early 2020s). Some background on the complete study: AZD1222 recipients with second doses at about 4 weeks or about 12 weeks were pooled, because spike-specific TCR depth and breadth did not differ between schedules. Trial participants were enrolled into age subgroups of 18-55, 56-69 and 70-plus years, which contained around 140, 26 and 57 TCR-sequenced participants, respectively. A total of just over 230 trial participants underwent TCR sequencing, of whom more than 200 had received two doses of AZD1222 and approximately 25 had received two doses of the MenACWY control vaccine.

The CDR3 runs 19 amino acids, cysteine and phenylalanine included. Left in the record is the CDR3 DNA by itself, 57 bases read in frame from the first base. Reading the germline V gene gives CDR1 SGHAT and CDR2 FQNNGV. V is trimmed back by 0 bases and J by 1 base, and the junction contains 9 bases that no gene match accounts for. About this clone: The specificity of this receptor is unknown. Base quality data are lacking; no much larger clone is found one base away.

The CDR3 regions of human TCRbeta chains were subjected to immunosequencing. Per the authors' processing: TCRs in the repertoires were matched against a reference library of SARS-CoV-2-specific TCRs that had been generated with the MIRA antigen-specificity platform. Breadth meant the fraction of unique TCRs that were SARS-CoV-2-associated, whereas depth meant the fraction of total T cells that were SARS-CoV-2-associated. Each spike-specific TCR was assigned to its reactive spike region and to a CD4 or CD8 class using the MIRA data. Log10-transformed breadth and depth values were compared by one-way ANOVA with Sidak's multiple comparisons tests. As stored in TCRdb, this immuneACCESS dataset retains in-frame rearrangements with V and J assigned. A fraction of the clones does not appear; measured against another copy, unresolved V genes explain less than half of the discrepancy, and the remainder lacks a known reason. V, J and clone size are those of that table, while D and trimming were read from the DNA. Present in this sample are 120,000 or so clones, 70% to 90% of which were seen just once. The ten largest account for approximately 3.5% of the sample.

This specimen's time point label, interpreted: baseline before first vaccination. The vaccinee samples were drawn from two UK trials, COV001 and COV002, one of which was a single-blind randomized controlled phase 2/3 trial testing AZD1222 (ChAdOx1 nCoV-19) in healthy adults. For TCRbeta chain sequencing, PBMC samples from trial participants were taken at day 0 and at day 28 after the second dose. Beyond this particular receptor, the publication reports: The whole spike protein was spanned by vaccine-associated CD4 TCRs, and dominant responses were seen in regions 160-218 and 743-854. Participants were mostly white British and included more females than males, and it was suggested by the authors that clonal diversity may have been underestimated. No day 14 peak-response samples were available, so repertoires were characterized only after the peak T cell response. After two AZD1222 doses, both the breadth and the depth of spike-specific TCRs were significantly higher than at day 0 and than in MenACWY recipients. Conclusions about previously exposed vaccinees were limited because only six or seven AZD1222 recipients were SARS-CoV-2 seropositive at baseline. The 56-69-year group was small, and its depth increase did not reach significance, likely because of low power. Nearly half of unique spike-specific TCRs reportedly recognized epitopes outside regions mutated in the B.1.351 and B.1.1.7 variants.

This clonotype originated in an adult in good health. Source: peripheral blood, taken on day 0 of AZD1222 vaccination. In this chain, TRBV11-2 is recombined with TRBJ2-1, with 10 central nucleotides matching TRBD2. DNA sequence: TGTGCCAGCAGCTTAGATATTGCTAGCGGGAGAAGGTCCTACAATGAGCAGTTCTTC. The resulting protein is CASSLDIASGRRSYNEQFF.